This entry features one T cell receptor (beta chain) sequence. Its antigen is not known. This sample is part of a study of T cell responses to AZD1222 COVID-19 vaccine. Measured with immunoSEQ multiplex PCR; TCRdb has only the in-frame clones, and not every one. The sample holds 100,000 to 150,000 clones, approximately 84% seen once. Points from the study as a whole: Baseline seropositivity occurred in only a handful of AZD1222 recipients. Vaccine-related CD4 TCRs covered spike, predominating at 160-218 and 743-854.

Germline loops: CDR1 MDHEN, CDR2 SYDVKM. The length of the CDR3 is 16 residues. V lost 5 bases, J lost 2 bases, and 19 bases lay in between. This clonotype originated in an adult in good health. Material: peripheral blood, obtained on day 0 of AZD1222 vaccination. The chain employs TRBV28 and TRBJ2-7; D is possibly TRBD1 or TRBD2 (6 bases each). CDR3 region: CASSAPGTRGTYEQYF. The CDR3 DNA is TGTGCCAGCAGTGCACCCGGGACACGGGGGACCTACGAGCAGTACTTC.